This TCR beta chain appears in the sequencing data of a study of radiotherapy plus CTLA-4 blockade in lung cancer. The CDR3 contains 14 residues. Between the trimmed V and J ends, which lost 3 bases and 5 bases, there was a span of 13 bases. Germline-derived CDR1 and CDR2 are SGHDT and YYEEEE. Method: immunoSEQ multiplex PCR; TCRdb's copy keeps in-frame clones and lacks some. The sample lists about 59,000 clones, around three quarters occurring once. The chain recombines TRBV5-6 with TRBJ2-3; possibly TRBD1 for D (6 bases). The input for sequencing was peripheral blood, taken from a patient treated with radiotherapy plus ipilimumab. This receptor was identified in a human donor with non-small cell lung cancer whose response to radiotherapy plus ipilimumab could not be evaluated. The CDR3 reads CASSSGQTGDTQYF. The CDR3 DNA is TGTGCCAGCAGCTCGGGACAAACCGGAGATACGCAGTATTTT.